Sequencing of this T cell receptor beta chain was carried out in a study of CD4+ T cells in melanoma. Study-wide points: Neoantigen-specific CD4+ T cells in melanoma reportedly had diverse differentiation states. A reported correlation linked neoantigen-specific CD4+ T cells to CD8+, macrophage and B cell function.

Generated by immunoSEQ multiplex PCR, the TCRdb table keeps only in-frame clones and is missing some. The sample has about 50,000 clones, 89% seen once. This clone came up once. Its specificity is not known. The CDR3 is 17 amino acids. Germline V gives CDR1 MDHEN, CDR2 SYDVKM. V was trimmed by 5 bases and J by 0 bases, leaving 17 bases between them. The J gene is TRBJ1-5, the V gene TRBV28; D call uncertain. The receptor was isolated from a human donor with melanoma. The sample was peripheral blood. CDR3 DNA sequence: TGTGCCAGCAGTGGGTGGGCCAGCCGATATAGCAATCAGCCCCAGCATTTT. It yields the protein CASSGWASRYSNQPQHF.